This entry lists 27 T cell receptor beta chains sequenced from one sample in a study of shared clonotypes between healthy human individuals. Sequencing used immunoSEQ multiplex PCR; TCRdb keeps in-frame clones, though not all of them. Counted here are roughly 2,500,000 clones, 93% occurring once; the ten biggest clones make up 0.35% to 0.45%. The sequencing sample was made of naive CD4+ T cells from PBMCs. The subset is: CD45RA+ positively selected. The source of these receptors is a man aged 18-30 years in good health. Some clones in this sample may be carry-over from other donors' samples.

The genes are TRBV7-9 and TRBJ1-1; D possibly corresponds to TRBD1 (5 bases). Germline loops: CDR1 SEHNR, CDR2 FQNEAQ (reference sequence). The V and J ends lost 5 bases and 6 bases respectively, with 13 bases between them. The CDR3 has 13 residues. The CDR3 DNA is TGTGCCAGCAGCCTCCTAAGACAGTCTGAAGCTTTCTTT. Encoded protein: CASSLLRQSEAFF.

V and J are TRBV6-6 and TRBJ2-5; D may be TRBD1 (7 bases). Trimming stripped 2 bases from V and 5 bases from J, with 15 bases between. Germline V gives CDR1 MNHNY, CDR2 SVGAGI (reference sequence). The length of the CDR3 is 15 residues. The CDR3 loop is CASSYGRGRSETQYF. Written as DNA, the CDR3 is TGTGCCAGCAGTTACGGCAGGGGGAGGTCGGAGACCCAGTACTTC.

With respect to this clone: The identical CDR3 is also encoded by other nucleotide sequences in the sample. The V and J genes are TRBV29-1 and TRBJ2-7; 7 bases are shared with TRBD2. CDR1 and CDR2 (germline): SQVTM, ANQGSEA. The J segment lost 1 base and the V segment lost 6 bases, leaving 0 bases of the junction unmatched. CDR3 length: 11 amino acids. CDR3 coding DNA: TGCAGCGTGGGACTATCCTACGAGCAGTACTTC. This sequence encodes CSVGLSYEQYF.

A note on this clone: Other nucleotide sequences in the sample specify the same CDR3. The V gene is TRBV5-1, the J gene TRBJ1-5; D ambiguous. The germline gives CDR1 SGHRS, CDR2 YFSETQ. There are 13 residues in the CDR3. The V end was cut by 0 bases, the J end by 6 bases, with 7 bases between. The CDR3 coding sequence is TGCGCCAGCAGCTTGGATCGTGGTCAGCCCCAGCATTTT. As protein: CASSLDRGQPQHF. Based on the CDR3 plus reference TRBV5-1 and TRBJ1-5, the full variable domain is KAGVTQTPRYLIKTRGQQVTLSCSPISGHRSVSWYQQTPGQGLQFLFEYFSETQRNKGNFPGRFSGRQFSNSRSEMNVSTLELGDSALYLCASSLDRGQPQHFGDGTRLSIL.

The V and J genes are TRBV7-8 and TRBJ1-1; the D is unclear. With 1 base removed from V and 7 bases from J, the gap between germline ends came to 13 bases. Germline V gene lookup returns CDR1 SGHVS and CDR2 FQNEAQ. The length of the CDR3 is 14 residues. The CDR3, as DNA: TGTGCCAGCAGCTTAGGATCAGCATTGGGTGAAGCTTTCTTT. Translating it yields CASSLGSALGEAFF.

This chain connects TRBV29-1 to TRBJ2-2; the D gene is possibly TRBD2 (5 bases). In germline, CDR1 is SQVTM, CDR2 ANQGSEA. This CDR3 region has 14 residues. Trimming left V 6 bases short and J 4 bases short, with 15 bases between. The CDR3 loop reads CSVTRNWSTGELFF. CDR3 coding DNA: TGCAGCGTCACTAGGAACTGGAGCACCGGGGAGCTGTTTTTT.

The rearrangement uses TRBV5-6 and TRBJ1-5; no definite D call. The V gene lost 0 bases and the J gene lost 6 bases, with 4 bases spanning the gap. The CDR3 consists of 12 residues. CDR1 is SGHDT and CDR2 is YYEEEE in the germline V gene. The CDR3 nucleotides are TGTGCCAGCAGCTTGGCGGTTCAGCCCCAGCATTTT. This encodes CASSLAVQPQHF.

V and J are TRBV9 and TRBJ1-4; no clear D. CDR1 and CDR2 from the germline V gene are SGDLS and YYNGEE. V dropped 0 bases and J dropped 7 bases, with 10 bases sitting between them. The CDR3 totals 14 residues. The CDR3 protein is CASSVESWGEKLFF. The CDR3 bases are TGTGCCAGCAGCGTAGAGAGTTGGGGTGAAAAACTGTTTTTT.

The chain employs TRBV5-8 and TRBJ2-3; 9 bases are a match to TRBD1. V shed 9 bases, J shed 5 bases, and the junction held 7 bases outside the gene matches. The CDR3 totals 13 residues. Germline V lookup: CDR1 SGHTS, CDR2 YDEGEE. The CDR3 bases are TGTGCCAACGTACAGGGGGCCATAGATACGCAGTATTTT. This gives the protein CANVQGAIDTQYF.

This chain connects TRBV6-6 to TRBJ2-3; 9 nucleotides match TRBD1. CDR3 size: 15 residues. V shed 6 bases, J shed 4 bases, and the junction held 8 bases outside the gene matches. Germline CDR1 and CDR2: MNHNY and SVGAGI (reference sequence). The CDR3 DNA is TGTGCCAGCAGCTCTTACAGGGGGCGGGCAGATACGCAGTATTTT. Translated, it gives CASSSYRGRADTQYF.

In this sample, this clone turned up a few times. This sample also contains other DNA sequences that code for the same CDR3. The genes are TRBV19 and TRBJ1-2, with 9 bases lining up with TRBD1. V trimming: 5 bases; J trimming: 2 bases; junction bases outside the gene matches: 6. The length of the CDR3 is 15 residues. From germline, CDR1 is LNHDA and CDR2 SQIVND (reference sequence). The CDR3 bases are TGTGCCAGTAGTCCCGGGACAGGGAGAAACTATGGCTACACCTTC. Its translation is CASSPGTGRNYGYTF.

The J gene is TRBJ2-5, the V gene TRBV5-6; TRBD1 agrees at 7 bases. The V and J ends lost 4 bases and 10 bases, in that order; junction bases with no gene match: 19. The CDR3 totals 16 residues. Looked up from germline, CDR1 is SGHDT and CDR2 is YYEEEE. The chain's CDR3 is CASSLMDGQVRGDQYF. In DNA, the CDR3 is TGTGCCAGCAGCCTCATGGACGGACAGGTCCGAGGGGACCAGTACTTC.

J is TRBJ2-5 and V is TRBV4-1, with D maybe TRBD2 (6 bases). Between the trimmed V and J ends, which lost 1 base and 7 bases, there was a span of 16 bases. The CDR3 has 15 residues. Germline V CDR1 and CDR2: MGHRA, YSYEKL. CDR3 residues: CASSQVELAGGTQYF. The CDR3 DNA follows: TGCGCCAGCAGCCAAGTGGAACTAGCTGGTGGGACCCAGTACTTC.

The rearrangement links TRBV5-6 to TRBJ2-6; D could derive from TRBD1 or TRBD2 (6 bases each). The CDR3 is made up of 16 amino acids. The V end lost 4 bases, the J end lost 2 bases, and 13 bases lay between the germline ends. The germline gives CDR1 SGHDT, CDR2 YYEEEE. The chain's CDR3 is CASSVQGLPGANVLTF. The CDR3 DNA follows: TGTGCCAGCAGCGTACAGGGACTTCCTGGGGCCAACGTCCTGACTTTC.

The chain has TRBV28 and TRBJ1-4, with TRBD1 identical over 9 bases. CDR3 length: 15 amino acids. Trimming cost V 0 bases and J 5 bases; bases outside gene matches: 1. Germline loops: CDR1 MDHEN, CDR2 SYDVKM. CDR3 bases: TGTGCCAGCAGTTTATGGGGACAGGGAAATGAAAAACTGTTTTTT. Amino acid sequence: CASSLWGQGNEKLFF.

The chain combines TRBV4-2 with TRBJ2-1, with a weak D call TRBD2 (5 bases). The CDR3 loop spans 15 amino acids. Germline CDR1 and CDR2: LGHNA and YNFKEQ. The V gene lost 1 base and the J gene lost 0 bases, with 7 bases spanning the gap. The CDR3 DNA follows: TGTGCCAGCAGCCAAGGAGCGGTCTCCTACAATGAGCAGTTCTTC. This sequence encodes CASSQGAVSYNEQFF.

This clone has only one observation. The chain's CDR3 is CASGPQETQYF. The CDR3 coding sequence is TGTGCCAGCGGGCCCCAAGAGACCCAGTACTTC. The chain uses TRBV2 and TRBJ2-5; D unresolved. The CDR3 contains 11 residues. CDR1 SNHLY and CDR2 FYNNEI come from the germline V gene. Trimming shortened V by 8 bases and J by 1 base, and 5 bases separated the two germline ends.

The chain recombines TRBV28 with TRBJ1-2; unclear D gene. Germline V gene lookup returns CDR1 MDHEN and CDR2 SYDVKM. Between the trimmed V and J ends, which lost 2 bases and 3 bases, there was a span of 10 bases. The CDR3 consists of 14 residues. Here the CDR3 reads CASSLLVAYYGYTF. CDR3 DNA sequence: TGTGCCAGCAGTTTACTCGTGGCATACTATGGCTACACCTTC.

The rearrangement joins TRBV5-1 to TRBJ1-1, with 8 positions matching TRBD1. CDR1 SGHRS and CDR2 YFSETQ come from the germline V gene. Trimming took 2 bases from V and 4 from J; bases not matched to a gene: 10. The CDR3 has 16 residues. Here the CDR3 reads CASSLHTSTGVTEAFF. The CDR3 coding sequence is TGCGCCAGCAGCTTACACACCTCGACAGGGGTCACTGAAGCTTTCTTT.

This sequence joins TRBV7-2 and TRBJ2-5; D is undetermined. CDR3 length: 13 residues. Germline V gene lookup returns CDR1 SGHTA and CDR2 FQGNSA. V lost 1 base and J 6 bases, leaving 9 bases between the germline ends. DNA for the CDR3: TGTGCCAGCAGCTTAGAATGGGAACAGACCCAGTACTTC. Protein product: CASSLEWEQTQYF.

CDR3: CASIDRGPANEQFF. DNA for the CDR3: TGTGCCAGCATCGACAGGGGCCCAGCCAATGAGCAGTTCTTC. This chain joins TRBV6-6 and TRBJ2-1; 8 positions agree with TRBD1. In germline, CDR1 is MNHNY, CDR2 SVGAGI (reference sequence). This CDR3 comprises 14 residues. Unmatched junction bases numbered 8, after V lost 7 bases and J lost 6 bases.

The DNA of the CDR3 is TGTGCCAGCAGCTTAGATAGTGGGCAGGGATACGAGCAGTACTTC. Translated: CASSLDSGQGYEQYF. V gene TRBV7-9 combines with J gene TRBJ2-7; maybe TRBD1 (5 bases). The germline gives CDR1 SEHNR, CDR2 FQNEAQ (reference sequence). This CDR3 is 15 amino acids long. V was clipped by 1 base and J by 4 bases, with 14 bases between them.

The chain employs TRBV7-2 and TRBJ1-1; D unresolved. Trimming removed 4 bases at V and 0 bases at J, with 9 bases between. The CDR3 extends over 14 amino acids. Germline CDR1 reads SGHTA; CDR2 reads FQGNSA. The CDR3 region has the DNA TGTGCCAGCAGCTCGAGGTCGATGAACACTGAAGCTTTCTTT. Translation gives CASSSRSMNTEAFF.

The genes are TRBV10-3 and TRBJ1-1; the match to TRBD1 covers 7 bases. Per the germline V gene, CDR1 is ENHRY and CDR2 is SYGVKD. The CDR3 totals 14 residues. The J segment lost 6 bases and the V segment lost 4 bases, leaving 8 bases of the junction unmatched. Written as DNA, the CDR3 is TGTGCCATCAGTGTAGACAGGGACGTGGCTGAAGCTTTCTTT. This gives the protein CAISVDRDVAEAFF.

This clone was observed a single time. The chain couples TRBV7-9 to TRBJ2-2; D may match TRBD1 or TRBD2 (5 bases each). Trimming pared 1 base from V and 5 bases from J, leaving 11 bases between. This CDR3 contains 15 residues. Looked up from germline, CDR1 is SEHNR and CDR2 is FQNEAQ (reference sequence). CDR3 sequence: CASSLVRGPTGELFF. As DNA, the CDR3 is TGTGCCAGCAGCTTAGTCCGGGGACCGACCGGGGAGCTGTTTTTT.

This chain uses TRBV6-6 with TRBJ2-7; D is uncertain. Per the germline V gene, CDR1 is MNHNY and CDR2 is SVGAGI (reference sequence). The ends were cut back, 6 bases at V and 0 bases at J, with 6 bases in the middle. This CDR3 is 12 amino acids long. CDR3 in DNA: TGTGCCAGCAGGGACGGCTCCTACGAGCAGTACTTC. Protein: CASRDGSYEQYF.

This chain connects TRBV7-2 to TRBJ2-4; either TRBD1 or TRBD2 may supply D (5 bases each). The CDR3 runs 14 residues. Trimming stripped 5 bases from V and 7 bases from J, with 15 bases between. Germline V gene lookup returns CDR1 SGHTA and CDR2 FQGNSA. The CDR3: CASSPVGWGNIQYF. CDR3 bases: TGTGCCAGCAGCCCCGTAGGCTGGGGGAACATTCAGTACTTC.